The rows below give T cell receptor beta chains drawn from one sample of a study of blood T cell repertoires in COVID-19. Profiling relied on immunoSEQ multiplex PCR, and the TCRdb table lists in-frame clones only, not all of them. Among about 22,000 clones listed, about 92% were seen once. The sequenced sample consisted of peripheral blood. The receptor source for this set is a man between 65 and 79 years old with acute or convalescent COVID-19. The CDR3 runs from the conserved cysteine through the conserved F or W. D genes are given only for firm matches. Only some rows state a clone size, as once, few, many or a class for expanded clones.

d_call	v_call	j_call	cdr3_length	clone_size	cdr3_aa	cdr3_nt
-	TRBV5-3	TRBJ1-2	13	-	CARSLAGRGGYTF	TGTGCCAGAAGCTTGGCTGGGAGGGGTGGCTACACCTTC
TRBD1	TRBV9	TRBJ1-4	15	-	CASSVTQGAREKLFF	TGTGCCAGCAGCGTAACACAGGGGGCCCGTGAAAAACTGTTTTTT
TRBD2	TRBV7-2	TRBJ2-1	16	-	CASSLVGGLAGGPSIF	TGTGCCAGCAGCTTAGTCGGCGGACTAGCGGGAGGTCCCAGCATCTTC
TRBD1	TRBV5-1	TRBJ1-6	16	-	CASSLAPGQSNSPLHF	TGCGCCAGCAGCTTGGCCCCGGGACAGTCTAATTCACCCCTCCACTTT
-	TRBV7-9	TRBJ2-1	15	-	CASSLAGALYNEQFF	TGTGCCAGCAGCTTAGCGGGGGCCCTGTACAATGAGCAGTTCTTC
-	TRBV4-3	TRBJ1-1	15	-	CASSQERGIRAEAFF	TGCGCCAGCAGCCAAGAAAGGGGAATTCGAGCTGAAGCTTTCTTT
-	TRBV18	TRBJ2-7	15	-	CASSRGVGSSYEQYF	TGTGCCAGCTCACGAGGCGTCGGTAGCTCCTACGAGCAGTACTTC
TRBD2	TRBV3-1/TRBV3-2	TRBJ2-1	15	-	CASSQDRLAGGRTFF	TGTGCCAGCAGCCAAGATAGACTAGCGGGGGGACGGACCTTCTTC
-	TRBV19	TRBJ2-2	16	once	CASKTPGRGNTGELFF	TGTGCCAGTAAGACCCCCGGCAGGGGGAACACCGGGGAGCTGTTTTTT
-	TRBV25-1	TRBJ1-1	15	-	CASSDRGSAGTEAFF	TGTGCCAGCAGTGATAGGGGGTCGGCGGGTACTGAAGCTTTCTTT
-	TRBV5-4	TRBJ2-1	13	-	CASSLLTRNEQFF	TGTGCCAGCAGCCTATTGACTCGTAATGAGCAGTTCTTC
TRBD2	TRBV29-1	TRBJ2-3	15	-	CSVGRLAGSTDTQYF	TGCAGCGTTGGTCGACTAGCGGGCAGCACAGATACGCAGTATTTT
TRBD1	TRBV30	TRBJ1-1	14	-	CAWSPKTGYTEAFF	TGTGCCTGGAGTCCGAAGACAGGGTACACTGAAGCTTTCTTT
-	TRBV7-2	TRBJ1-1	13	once	CASSSGQNTEAFF	TGTGCCAGCAGCTCCGGACAGAACACTGAAGCTTTCTTT
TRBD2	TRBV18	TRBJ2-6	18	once	CASSPSLAGGPGANVLTF	TGTGCCAGCTCACCATCCCTAGCGGGAGGGCCTGGGGCCAACGTCCTGACTTTC
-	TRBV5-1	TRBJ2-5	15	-	CASSSSPGQIETQYF	TGCGCCAGCAGCTCCTCGCCAGGACAGATAGAGACCCAGTACTTC
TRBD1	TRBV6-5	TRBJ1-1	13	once	CASSYVEGGEAFF	TGTGCCAGCAGTTACGTAGAAGGGGGCGAAGCTTTCTTT
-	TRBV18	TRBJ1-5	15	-	CASSLQRDLNQPQHF	TGTGCCAGCTCTCTCCAACGGGACTTAAATCAGCCCCAGCATTTT
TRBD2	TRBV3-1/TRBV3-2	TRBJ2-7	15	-	CASSEGLAGGYEQYF	TGTGCCAGCTCCGAGGGACTAGCGGGAGGGTACGAGCAGTACTTC
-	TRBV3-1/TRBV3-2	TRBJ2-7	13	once	CASNQEYRGEQYF	TGTGCCAGCAACCAAGAGTACCGGGGCGAGCAGTACTTC
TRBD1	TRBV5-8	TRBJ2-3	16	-	CASSSLPGQATDTQYF	TGTGCCAGCAGCTCACTTCCGGGACAGGCAACAGATACGCAGTATTTT
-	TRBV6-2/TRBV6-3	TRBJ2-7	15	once	CASSKQGSFSYEQYF	TGTGCCAGCAGTAAACAGGGAAGTTTTTCCTACGAGCAGTACTTC
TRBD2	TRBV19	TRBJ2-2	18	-	CASSIVPAGEPNTGELFF	TGTGCCAGTAGTATAGTTCCAGCGGGGGAACCGAACACCGGGGAGCTGTTTTTT
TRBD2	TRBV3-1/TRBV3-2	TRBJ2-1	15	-	CASSPTSGVLNEQFF	TGTGCCAGCAGCCCGACTAGCGGGGTCCTTAATGAGCAGTTCTTC
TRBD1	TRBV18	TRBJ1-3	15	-	CASSPEGASGNTIYF	TGTGCCAGCTCACCTGAGGGGGCATCCGGAAACACCATATATTTT
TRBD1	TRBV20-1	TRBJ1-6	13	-	CSASQGAASPLHF	TGCAGTGCTAGTCAGGGGGCTGCTTCACCCCTCCACTTT
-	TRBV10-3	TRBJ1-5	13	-	CATNQGLNQPQHF	TGTGCCACGAACCAGGGCCTAAATCAGCCCCAGCATTTT
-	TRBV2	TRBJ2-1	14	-	CASTEGVLDNEQFF	TGTGCCAGCACCGAGGGGGTCCTAGACAATGAGCAGTTCTTC
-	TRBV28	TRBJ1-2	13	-	CASSQGPNYGYTF	TGTGCCAGCAGCCAGGGGCCGAACTATGGCTACACCTTC
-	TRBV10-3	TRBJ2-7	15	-	CAISVGSRGSYEQYF	TGTGCCATCAGTGTGGGTAGCAGGGGTTCCTACGAGCAGTACTTC
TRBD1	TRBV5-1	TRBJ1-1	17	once	CASSTDRAKHMNTEAFF	TGCGCCAGCAGCACCGACAGGGCGAAACACATGAACACTGAAGCTTTCTTT
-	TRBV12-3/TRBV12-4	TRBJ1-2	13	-	CASSRIEGYGYTF	TGTGCCAGCAGCCGGATCGAGGGCTATGGCTACACCTTC
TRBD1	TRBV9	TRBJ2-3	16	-	CASSVASGQVTDTQYF	TGTGCCAGCAGCGTAGCCTCGGGACAGGTCACAGATACGCAGTATTTT
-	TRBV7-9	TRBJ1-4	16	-	CASSSGERGSGEKLFF	TGTGCCAGCAGCTCGGGGGAGCGGGGAAGTGGTGAAAAACTGTTTTTT
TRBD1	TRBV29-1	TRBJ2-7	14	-	CSAAPGTATYEQYF	TGCAGCGCTGCCCCCGGGACAGCGACCTACGAGCAGTACTTC
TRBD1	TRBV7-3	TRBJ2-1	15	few	CASSLNGDRTNEQFF	TGTGCCAGCAGCCTCAACGGGGACAGAACAAATGAGCAGTTCTTC
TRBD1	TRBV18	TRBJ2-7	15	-	CASSIMGQDLYEQYF	TGTGCCAGCTCAATAATGGGACAGGACCTTTACGAGCAGTACTTC
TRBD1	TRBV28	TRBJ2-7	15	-	CATNPHTTQGAGEYF	TGTGCGACCAACCCGCACACGACCCAGGGGGCTGGGGAGTACTTC
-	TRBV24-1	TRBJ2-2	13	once	CATSGSGTGELFF	TGTGCCACCAGTGGATCCGGGACCGGGGAGCTGTTTTTT
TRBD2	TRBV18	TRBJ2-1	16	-	CASSPGREGSYNEQFF	TGTGCCAGCTCACCGGGACGGGAGGGGTCCTACAATGAGCAGTTCTTC